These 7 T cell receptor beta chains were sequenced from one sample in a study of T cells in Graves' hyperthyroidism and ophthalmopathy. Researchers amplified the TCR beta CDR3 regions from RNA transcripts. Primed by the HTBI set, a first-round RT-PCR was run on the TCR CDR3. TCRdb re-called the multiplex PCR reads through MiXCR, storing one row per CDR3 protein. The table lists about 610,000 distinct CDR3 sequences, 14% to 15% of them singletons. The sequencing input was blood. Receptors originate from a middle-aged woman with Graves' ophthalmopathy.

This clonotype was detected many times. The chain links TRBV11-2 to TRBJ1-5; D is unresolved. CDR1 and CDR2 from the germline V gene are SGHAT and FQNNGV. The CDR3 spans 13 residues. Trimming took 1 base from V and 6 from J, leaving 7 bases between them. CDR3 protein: CASSLGYRQPQHF. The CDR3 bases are TGTGCCAGCAGCTTAGGCTATCGTCAGCCCCAGCATTTT.

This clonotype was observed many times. The CDR3 sequence: CASSPEQGGFLGYTF. CDR3 nucleotides: TGTGCCAGCTCCCCCGAACAGGGGGGGTTCCTTGGCTACACCTTC. The V gene is TRBV18, the J gene TRBJ1-2, with TRBD1 matching over 8 bases. The V gene's germline CDR1 is KGHSH and CDR2 LQKENI. J lost 7 bases, V lost 6 bases, and 13 bases had no gene match. This CDR3 comprises 15 residues.

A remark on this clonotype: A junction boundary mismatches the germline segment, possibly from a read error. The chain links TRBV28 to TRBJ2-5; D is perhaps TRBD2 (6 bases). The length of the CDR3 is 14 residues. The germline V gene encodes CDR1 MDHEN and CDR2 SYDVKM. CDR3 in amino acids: CDSSLAGGGETQYF. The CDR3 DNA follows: TGTGACAGCAGTTTGGCCGGGGGTGGAGAGACCCAGTACTTC.

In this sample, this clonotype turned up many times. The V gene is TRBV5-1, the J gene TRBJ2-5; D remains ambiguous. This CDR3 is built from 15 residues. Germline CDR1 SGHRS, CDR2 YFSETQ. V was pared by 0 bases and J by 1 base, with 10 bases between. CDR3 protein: CASSLAGTTQETQYF. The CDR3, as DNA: TGCGCCAGCAGCTTGGCCGGCACTACCCAAGAGACCCAGTACTTC. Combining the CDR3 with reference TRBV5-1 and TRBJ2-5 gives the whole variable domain KAGVTQTPRYLIKTRGQQVTLSCSPISGHRSVSWYQQTPGQGLQFLFEYFSETQRNKGNFPGRFSGRQFSNSRSEMNVSTLELGDSALYLCASSLAGTTQETQYFGPGTRLLVL.

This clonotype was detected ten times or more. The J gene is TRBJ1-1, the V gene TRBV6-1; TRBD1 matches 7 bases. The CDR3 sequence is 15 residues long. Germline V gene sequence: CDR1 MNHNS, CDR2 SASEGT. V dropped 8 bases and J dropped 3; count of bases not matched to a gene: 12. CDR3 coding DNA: TGTGCCAGCGAGAGTTTGGAGGGGGCAGACACTGAAGCTTTCTTT. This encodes CASESLEGADTEAFF.

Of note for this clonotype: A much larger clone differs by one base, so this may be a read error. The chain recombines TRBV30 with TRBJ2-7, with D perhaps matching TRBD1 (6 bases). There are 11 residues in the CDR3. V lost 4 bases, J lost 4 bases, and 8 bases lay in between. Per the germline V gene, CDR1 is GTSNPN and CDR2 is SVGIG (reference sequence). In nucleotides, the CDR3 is TGTGCCTGGAACAGGGAGTACGAGCAGTACTTC. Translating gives CAWNREYEQYF.

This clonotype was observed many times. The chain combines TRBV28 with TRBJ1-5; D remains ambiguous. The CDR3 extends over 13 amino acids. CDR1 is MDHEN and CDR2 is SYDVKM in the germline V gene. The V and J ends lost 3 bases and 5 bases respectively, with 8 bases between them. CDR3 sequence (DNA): TGTGCCAGCAGTTTTGGCAGCTATCAGCCCCAGCATTTT. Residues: CASSFGSYQPQHF. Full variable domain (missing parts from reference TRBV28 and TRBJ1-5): DVKVTQSSRYLVKRTGEKVFLECVQDMDHENMFWYRQDPGLGLRLIYFSYDVKMKEKGDIPEGYSVSREKKERFSLILESASTNQTSMYLCASSFGSYQPQHFGDGTRLSIL.